The clone carrying this TCR beta chain occurred a few times. The CDR3 is made up of 15 amino acids. Germline V gene data show CDR1 as DFQATT and CDR2 as SNEGSKA (reference sequence). J gave up 9 bases and V 5 bases, and 12 bases lay outside the gene matches. Each CDR3 protein gets one entry after TCRdb re-called the RT-PCR reads with MiXCR. This sample has about 680,000 distinct CDR3 sequences, with 12% to 15% found just once. The TCR sequence derives from a female donor in good health, serving as a healthy control. Sequenced: memory CD4+ T cells from blood. V is TRBV20-1 and J is TRBJ2-3; 12 bases fit TRBD2. The CDR3: CSAESTSGGSGTQYF. CDR3 coding DNA: TGCAGTGCTGAGTCTACTAGCGGGGGGAGTGGGACGCAGTATTTT.